Following are 25 T cell receptor beta chains from one sample sequenced in a study of T cell repertoires in cytomegalovirus infection. Antigens of these TCRs are unknown. TCRdb itself ran the reads through MiXCR, one entry per CDR3 protein. The profile shows about 920,000 distinct CDR3 sequences, roughly 31% of them singletons. Sequenced here: cultured CD8+ T cells from PBMCs, sampled from culture after CMV antigen stimulation. The receptors originated from a human donor in good health (CMV status not recorded). Some clones in this sample may be carry-over from other donors' samples.

This sequence joins TRBV23-1 and TRBJ1-6; maybe TRBD1 (5 bases). TRBV23-1 is an ORF for which the function is uncertain. Trimming removed 2 bases at V and 4 bases at J, with 9 bases between. CDR3 length equals 15 residues. In DNA, the CDR3 is TGCGCCAGCAGTCAAGGGGGGACGTATAATTCACCCCTCCACTTT. Translation gives CASSQGGTYNSPLHF.

This clonotype was detected ten times or more. The chain uses TRBV28 and TRBJ2-2; D may be TRBD2 (5 bases). V was shortened by 5 bases and J by 0 bases, with 10 bases between the two germline ends. Per the germline V gene, CDR1 is MDHEN and CDR2 is SYDVKM. The CDR3 extends over 15 amino acids. Here the CDR3 reads CASSLAGPNTGELFF. The CDR3 DNA reads as TGTGCCAGCAGTCTAGCCGGGCCGAACACCGGGGAGCTGTTTTTT.

This clonotype was recorded many times. The chain combines TRBV27 with TRBJ2-1, with 11 positions matching TRBD2. Germline lookup yields CDR1 MNHEY and CDR2 SMNVEV (reference sequence). V dropped 6 bases and J dropped 4; count of bases not matched to a gene: 5. This CDR3 spans 15 amino acids. CDR3 sequence reads: CASSSTSGGYNEQFF. CDR3 coding DNA: TGTGCCAGCAGCTCCACTAGCGGGGGATACAATGAGCAGTTCTTC.

This clonotype has just a few counts. The CDR3 coding sequence is TGTGCCAGCAGTGGATCCCCTATGGAGATAGCAGAGACCCAGTACTTC. Encoded protein: CASSGSPMEIAETQYF. The V gene is TRBV6-1, the J gene TRBJ2-5; D remains unclear. V lost 4 bases to trimming and J lost 4 bases, with 19 bases between them. CDR1 MNHNS and CDR2 SASEGT come from the germline V gene. The CDR3 extends over 16 amino acids.

V gene TRBV12-3 or TRBV12-4 combines with J gene TRBJ1-5, with D maybe TRBD1 (5 bases). V lost 1 base to trimming and J lost 2 bases, with 12 bases between them. The CDR3 is made up of 16 amino acids. CDR3 bases: TGTGCCAGCAGTTTAGGGGCAGGGTCGGGCAATCAGCCCCAGCATTTT. Its translation is CASSLGAGSGNQPQHF.

This clonotype was recorded many times. The CDR3 sequence: CASSPSGGAGDEQFF. The CDR3 nucleotides read TGTGCCAGCAGCCCTAGCGGGGGGGCTGGGGATGAGCAGTTCTTC. The genes are TRBV6-1 and TRBJ2-1, with 12 bases aligning to TRBD2. CDR1 MNHNS and CDR2 SASEGT come from the germline V gene. The CDR3 covers 15 residues. The V gene end was trimmed by 6 bases and the J gene end by 8 bases; junction bases not matched to a gene: 8.

The chain carries TRBV2 and TRBJ2-2, with 9 positions matching TRBD1. The CDR3 consists of 18 residues. The V segment lost 0 bases and the J segment 10 bases; nucleotides outside the gene matches: 15. Germline loops: CDR1 SNHLY, CDR2 FYNNEI. The CDR3 here is CASSEAMGTGSGVKELFF. Written as DNA, the CDR3 is TGTGCCAGCAGTGAAGCGATGGGGACAGGGTCTGGGGTGAAGGAGCTGTTTTTT.

The sample holds many counts of this clonotype. V usage is TRBV28 and J usage is TRBJ2-1; the match to TRBD1 covers 7 bases. The CDR3 has 14 residues. V lost 5 bases, J lost 3 bases, and 4 bases stayed unmatched. Germline lookup yields CDR1 MDHEN and CDR2 SYDVKM. CDR3 sequence reads: CASSDRALYNEQFF. The CDR3 DNA reads TGTGCCAGCAGTGACAGGGCCCTCTACAATGAGCAGTTCTTC.

This sequence joins TRBV5-1 and TRBJ2-2; tentatively, D is TRBD1 (6 bases). Per germline, CDR1 SGHRS and CDR2 YFSETQ. There are 17 residues in the CDR3. V lost 0 bases, J lost 4 bases, and 16 bases lay in between. The chain's CDR3 is CASSLGQATSSTGELFF. The CDR3 coding sequence is TGCGCCAGCAGCTTGGGACAGGCCACCTCGAGCACCGGGGAGCTGTTTTTT.

This clonotype was counted a few times. V gene TRBV12-3 or TRBV12-4 combines with J gene TRBJ1-5; no definite D call. The CDR3 has 12 amino acids. Trimming shortened V by 10 bases and J by 5 bases, and 12 bases separated the two germline ends. The CDR3 nucleotides read TGTGCCACCCAAAGTGGGTATCAGCCCCAGCATTTT. Its protein product is CATQSGYQPQHF.

In this sample, this clonotype turned up a few times. The V and J genes are TRBV5-5 and TRBJ2-1; no firm D call. Germline assignment: CDR1 SGHKS and CDR2 YYEKEE (reference sequence). The CDR3 totals 11 residues. Trimming took off 6 bases at V and 8 bases at J, with 9 bases between the two ends. CDR3 loop: CASILSHEQFF. As DNA, the CDR3 is TGTGCCAGCATCCTTTCTCATGAGCAGTTCTTC.

This clonotype occurred a few times. The chain couples TRBV7-9 to TRBJ2-1; the D call may be TRBD1 or TRBD2 (6 bases each). Germline loops: CDR1 SEHNR, CDR2 FQNEAQ (reference sequence). The CDR3 runs 14 residues. With 2 bases removed from V and 8 bases from J, the gap between germline ends came to 13 bases. CDR3 in DNA: TGTGCCAGCAGCTTACCGGGGGCCCGGGATGAGCAGTTCTTC. Its translation is CASSLPGARDEQFF.

The V and J genes are TRBV3-1 and TRBJ1-2; maybe TRBD1 (6 bases). Germline-derived CDR1 and CDR2 are LGHDT and YNNKEL (reference sequence). CDR3 length: 14 residues. Trimming took off 0 bases at V and 8 bases at J, with 13 bases between the two ends. The CDR3 region has the DNA TGTGCCAGCAGCCAAGATCCGGGGGCTGAAGGCTACACCTTC. Its translation: CASSQDPGAEGYTF.

The V gene is TRBV19, the J gene TRBJ2-1, with 9 bases lining up with TRBD1. V dropped 7 bases and J dropped 7; count of bases not matched to a gene: 11. Per germline, CDR1 LNHDA and CDR2 SQIVND (reference sequence). The CDR3 has 15 residues. CDR3 nucleotide sequence: TGTGCCAGTACCCGGATACAGGGGGCGAGGAATGAGCAGTTCTTC. It translates to CASTRIQGARNEQFF.

This clonotype was counted many times. This rearrangement joins TRBV27 to TRBJ2-1; TRBD2 matches 8 bases. From germline, CDR1 is MNHEY and CDR2 SMNVEV (reference sequence). The CDR3 extends over 15 amino acids. The J segment lost 3 bases and the V segment lost 3 bases, leaving 4 bases of the junction unmatched. CDR3 loop: CASSLVGGDYNEQFF. The CDR3, as DNA: TGTGCCAGCAGTTTGGTCGGGGGGGACTACAATGAGCAGTTCTTC.

The sample holds a few counts of this clonotype. The V and J genes are TRBV7-3 and TRBJ1-6; the D gene is possibly TRBD1 (6 bases). The germline V gene has CDR1 SGHTA and CDR2 FQGTGA. The CDR3 length is 17 residues. Between the trimmed V and J ends, which lost 1 base and 0 bases, there was a span of 10 bases. This CDR3 is CASSLKGGSSYNSPLHF. The DNA for the CDR3 is TGTGCCAGCAGCTTAAAGGGGGGCAGCTCCTATAATTCACCCCTCCACTTT.

The V gene is TRBV6-1, the J gene TRBJ2-7; D might be TRBD1 (6 bases). The CDR3 sequence is 16 residues long. Trimming left V 4 bases short and J 1 base short, with 17 bases between. In germline, CDR1 is MNHNS, CDR2 SASEGT. Here the CDR3 DNA reads TGTGCCAGCAGTGGCCACGGGACATACACATCCTACGAGCAGTACTTC. This translates into CASSGHGTYTSYEQYF.

This clonotype appeared a few times. V usage is TRBV4-1 and J usage is TRBJ2-3; 10 nucleotides agree with TRBD1. The CDR3 is made up of 17 amino acids. Germline CDR1 MGHRA, CDR2 YSYEKL. V gave up 4 bases and J gave up 3 bases; unmatched junction bases: 10. The CDR3 spells CASSLAGQGPRTDTQYF. The CDR3 DNA sequence: TGCGCCAGCAGCCTCGCGGGACAGGGGCCTCGGACAGATACGCAGTATTTT.

This clonotype was seen just once. The gene calls are TRBV2 and TRBJ1-1, with D unclear. The CDR3 length is 14 residues. Trimming removed 6 bases from V and 0 bases from J, with 11 bases in between. Per germline, CDR1 SNHLY and CDR2 FYNNEI. Written as DNA, the CDR3 is TGTGCCAGCAGGTCAGACAACTTGAACACTGAAGCTTTCTTT. Residues: CASRSDNLNTEAFF.

This clonotype was detected ten times or more. This chain joins TRBV6-5 and TRBJ1-6, with 7 nucleotides matching TRBD1. The V segment lost 1 base and the J segment 6 bases; nucleotides outside the gene matches: 6. Germline CDR1 reads MNHEY; CDR2 reads SVGAGI. The CDR3 is made up of 16 amino acids. The CDR3 sequence: CASSYFPGGFNSPLHF. DNA for the CDR3: TGTGCCAGCAGTTACTTTCCAGGGGGTTTTAATTCACCCCTCCACTTT.

This chain uses TRBV27 with TRBJ2-1, with 8 bases fitting TRBD1. The CDR3 is 14 residues long. Looked up from germline, CDR1 is MNHEY and CDR2 is SMNVEV (reference sequence). V was pared by 5 bases and J by 6 bases, with 6 bases of the junction left unmatched. Here the CDR3 DNA reads TGTGCCAGCAGTGCGGGACAGGTCCCCAATGAGCAGTTCTTC. Translation: CASSAGQVPNEQFF.

This clonotype showed up just a few times. This chain connects TRBV19 to TRBJ1-1, with unresolved D. V was pared by 5 bases and J by 5 bases, with 18 bases between. Germline V CDR1 and CDR2: LNHDA, SQIVND (reference sequence). There are 15 residues in the CDR3. The CDR3 sequence is CASSFADEGRTEAFF. DNA for the CDR3: TGTGCCAGTAGTTTTGCCGACGAAGGGAGGACTGAAGCTTTCTTT.

This clonotype was seen only once. The V call is TRBV2, the J call TRBJ2-3; 8 bases agree with TRBD2. Germline loops: CDR1 SNHLY, CDR2 FYNNEI. The J segment lost 0 bases and the V segment lost 5 bases, leaving 7 bases of the junction unmatched. The CDR3 extends over 16 amino acids. CDR3 coding DNA: TGTGCCAGCAGTTCCTTTAGCGGGGATAGCACAGATACGCAGTATTTT. Protein product: CASSSFSGDSTDTQYF.

This clonotype was picked up many times. Germline is not matched at one junction end, which may reflect a read error. The J gene is TRBJ2-1, the V gene TRBV27; D gene ambiguous. CDR3 size: 12 residues. The germline gives CDR1 MNHEY, CDR2 SMNVEV (reference sequence). The CDR3 sequence is CASSLSRNEQFF. CDR3 in DNA: TGTGCCAGCAGCTTATCCCGAAATGAGCAGTTCTTC.

The table lists this clonotype with many counts. V is TRBV7-8 and J is TRBJ2-2, with 9 bases lining up with TRBD2. This CDR3 contains 15 residues. Per the germline V gene, CDR1 is SGHVS and CDR2 is FQNEAQ. V dropped 5 bases and J dropped 4; count of bases not matched to a gene: 5. The CDR3 sequence is CASSPGLAFTGELFF. Here the CDR3 DNA reads TGTGCCAGCAGCCCGGGACTAGCATTCACCGGGGAGCTGTTTTTT.